Below are 6 T cell receptor beta chains sequenced from a single sample in a study of blood T cell repertoires in COVID-19 (dated by TCRdb to about 2020). Libraries were prepared through the immunoSEQ multiplex PCR assay. TCRdb holds this immuneACCESS table with in-frame rearrangements only. Some clones are missing; in checked studies, unresolved V genes explain under half, and the rest has no known cause. The sample table lists 55,000 to 75,000 clones, roughly 80% of them with a count of one. The ten largest clones represent roughly a tenth of the sample. The sequenced sample was peripheral blood. These receptors were taken from an older man with COVID-19, enrolled during active disease.

The CDR3 coding sequence is TGTGCCAGCAGCCACGGGTCTAACTATGGCTACACCTTC. This codes for CASSHGSNYGYTF. The chain has TRBV3-1 (or the pseudogene TRBV3-2) and TRBJ1-2; no reliable D call. CDR1 is LGHDT, CDR2 YNNKEL, per germline (reference sequence). The CDR3 is 13 residues long. Trimming took off 3 bases at V and 0 bases at J, with 5 bases between the two ends.

This chain uses TRBV29-1 with TRBJ1-5; tentatively, D is TRBD1 (5 bases). The V and J ends lost 2 bases and 3 bases respectively, with 8 bases between them. CDR3 size: 13 residues. Germline CDR1 and CDR2: SQVTM and ANQGSEA. The CDR3: CSVEQGNNQPQHF. The CDR3 nucleotides are TGCAGCGTTGAACAGGGCAACAATCAGCCCCAGCATTTT.

The V call is TRBV18, the J call TRBJ2-3; 7 bases map to TRBD2. The CDR3 sequence is 16 residues long. V lost 3 bases and J lost 3; bases outside the gene matches: 9. Germline CDR1 KGHSH, CDR2 LQKENI. CDR3 bases: TGTGCCAGCTCACCTCAGGGAGGGGTGAGGACAGATACGCAGTATTTT. This encodes CASSPQGGVRTDTQYF.

This clone appeared a single time. The V and J genes are TRBV19 and TRBJ1-2, with a weak D call TRBD1 (6 bases). Trimming pared 6 bases from V and 4 bases from J, leaving 15 bases between. Germline CDR1 and CDR2: LNHDA and SQIVND (reference sequence). The CDR3 is made up of 14 amino acids. The DNA of the CDR3 is TGTGCCAGTAGCCTGCGGGGGGGCTTCTATGGCTACACCTTC. It codes for CASSLRGGFYGYTF.

V gene TRBV3-1 (or the pseudogene TRBV3-2) combines with J gene TRBJ1-2, with 10 bases identical to TRBD1. Germline CDR1 reads LGHDT; CDR2 reads YNNKEL (reference sequence). V dropped 1 base and J dropped 4; count of bases not matched to a gene: 3. The CDR3 is 15 residues long. The CDR3 sequence is CASSQATGGRYGYTF. In DNA, the CDR3 is TGTGCCAGCAGCCAAGCGACAGGGGGCCGCTATGGCTACACCTTC.

The chain couples TRBV7-2 to TRBJ2-2; tentative D call: TRBD2 (6 bases). The V gene lost 7 bases and the J gene lost 7 bases, with 19 bases spanning the gap. There are 15 residues in the CDR3. The germline gives CDR1 SGHTA, CDR2 FQGNSA. The CDR3 DNA reads TGTGCCAGCACCCCCCACCTATCGGGGGTCGGGGAGCTGTTTTTT. Its protein is CASTPHLSGVGELFF.